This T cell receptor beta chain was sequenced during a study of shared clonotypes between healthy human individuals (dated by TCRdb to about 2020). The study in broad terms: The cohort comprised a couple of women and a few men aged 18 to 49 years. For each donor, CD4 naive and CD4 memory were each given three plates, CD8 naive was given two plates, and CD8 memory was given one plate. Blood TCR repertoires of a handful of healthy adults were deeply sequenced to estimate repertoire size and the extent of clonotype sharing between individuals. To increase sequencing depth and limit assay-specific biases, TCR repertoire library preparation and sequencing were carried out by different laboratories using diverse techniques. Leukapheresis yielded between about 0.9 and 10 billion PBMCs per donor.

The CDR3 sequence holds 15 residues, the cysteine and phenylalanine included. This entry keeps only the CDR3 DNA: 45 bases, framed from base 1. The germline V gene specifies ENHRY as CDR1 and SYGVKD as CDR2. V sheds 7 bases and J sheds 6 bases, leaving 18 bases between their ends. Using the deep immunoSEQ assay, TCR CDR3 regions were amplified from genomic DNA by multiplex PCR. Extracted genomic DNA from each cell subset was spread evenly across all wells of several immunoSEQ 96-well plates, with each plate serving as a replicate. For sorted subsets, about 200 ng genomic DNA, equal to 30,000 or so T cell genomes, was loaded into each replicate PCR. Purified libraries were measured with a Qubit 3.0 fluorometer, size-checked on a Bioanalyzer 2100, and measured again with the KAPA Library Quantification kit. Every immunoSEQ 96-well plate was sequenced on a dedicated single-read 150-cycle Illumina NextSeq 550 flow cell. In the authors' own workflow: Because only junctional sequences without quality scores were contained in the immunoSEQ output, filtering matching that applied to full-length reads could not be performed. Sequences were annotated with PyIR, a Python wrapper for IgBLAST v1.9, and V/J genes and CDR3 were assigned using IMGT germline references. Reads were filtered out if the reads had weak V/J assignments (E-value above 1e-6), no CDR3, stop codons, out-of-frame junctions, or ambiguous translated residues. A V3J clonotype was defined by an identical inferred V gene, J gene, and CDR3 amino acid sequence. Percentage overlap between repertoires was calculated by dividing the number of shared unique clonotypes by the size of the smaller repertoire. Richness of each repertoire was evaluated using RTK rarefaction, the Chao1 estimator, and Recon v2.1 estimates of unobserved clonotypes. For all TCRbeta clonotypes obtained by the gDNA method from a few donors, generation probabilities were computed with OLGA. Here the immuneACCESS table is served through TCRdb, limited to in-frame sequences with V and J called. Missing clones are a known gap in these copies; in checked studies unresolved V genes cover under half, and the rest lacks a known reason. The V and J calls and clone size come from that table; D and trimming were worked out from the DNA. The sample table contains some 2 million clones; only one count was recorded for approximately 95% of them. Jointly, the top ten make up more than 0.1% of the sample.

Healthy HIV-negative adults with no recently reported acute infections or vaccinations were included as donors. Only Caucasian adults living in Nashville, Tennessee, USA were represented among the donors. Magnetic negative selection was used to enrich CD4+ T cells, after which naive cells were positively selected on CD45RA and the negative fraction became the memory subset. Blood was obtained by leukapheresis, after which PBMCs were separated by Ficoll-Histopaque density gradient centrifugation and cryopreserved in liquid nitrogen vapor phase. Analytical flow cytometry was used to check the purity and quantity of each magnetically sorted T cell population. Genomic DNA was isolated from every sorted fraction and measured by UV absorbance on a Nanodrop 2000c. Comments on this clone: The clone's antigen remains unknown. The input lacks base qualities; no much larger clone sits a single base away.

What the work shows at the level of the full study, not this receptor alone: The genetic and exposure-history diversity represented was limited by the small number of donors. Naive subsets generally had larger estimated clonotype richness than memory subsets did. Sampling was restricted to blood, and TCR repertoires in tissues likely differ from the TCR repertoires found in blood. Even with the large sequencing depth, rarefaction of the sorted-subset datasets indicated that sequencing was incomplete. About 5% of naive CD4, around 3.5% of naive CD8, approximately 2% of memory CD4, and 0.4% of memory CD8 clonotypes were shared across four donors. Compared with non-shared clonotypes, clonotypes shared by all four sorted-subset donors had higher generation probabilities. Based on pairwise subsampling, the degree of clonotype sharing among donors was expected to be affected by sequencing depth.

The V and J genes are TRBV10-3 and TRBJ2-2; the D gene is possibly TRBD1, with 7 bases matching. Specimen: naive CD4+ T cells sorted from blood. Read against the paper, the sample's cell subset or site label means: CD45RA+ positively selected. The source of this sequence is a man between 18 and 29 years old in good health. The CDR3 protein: CAITQGGASPGELFF. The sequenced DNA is TGTGCCATCACCCAGGGGGGTGCCTCCCCCGGGGAGCTGTTTTTT.